This is a list of T cell receptor beta chains from one sample in a study of blood T cell repertoires in COVID-19. Generated by immunoSEQ multiplex PCR, the TCRdb table keeps only in-frame clones and is missing some. The data contain a few hundred thousand clones, around 87% of them singletons. Material: peripheral blood. These TCRs come from a woman in her forties with COVID-19, enrolled during active disease. Both conserved end residues are part of each CDR3. Each record gives: D gene, J gene, V gene, clone size, CDR3 protein, CDR3 DNA. The D gene is left open where the match is weak. Expanded clones get a size class; other rows say once, few or many, or leave the size out.

d_call: NA; j_call: TRBJ2-2; v_call: TRBV7-8; clone_size: once; cdr3_aa: CASSRWGANTGELFF; cdr3_nt: TGTGCCAGCAGCCGATGGGGGGCGAACACCGGGGAGCTGTTTTTT
d_call: NA; j_call: TRBJ1-1; v_call: TRBV28; clone_size: NA; cdr3_aa: CASSSTSMGHTEAFF; cdr3_nt: TGTGCCAGCAGTTCAACTTCAATGGGGCACACTGAAGCTTTCTTT
d_call: NA; j_call: TRBJ1-5; v_call: TRBV4-2; clone_size: NA; cdr3_aa: CASSQSQGQNQPQHF; cdr3_nt: TGTGCCAGCAGCCAAAGTCAGGGCCAGAATCAGCCCCAGCATTTT
d_call: NA; j_call: TRBJ1-1; v_call: TRBV18; clone_size: NA; cdr3_aa: CASSPDTHTEAFF; cdr3_nt: TGTGCCAGCTCACCCGACACCCACACTGAAGCTTTCTTT
d_call: TRBD1; j_call: TRBJ1-2; v_call: TRBV28; clone_size: NA; cdr3_aa: CASSLAGGGYGYTF; cdr3_nt: TGTGCCAGCAGTTTGGCAGGGGGCGGATATGGCTACACCTTC
d_call: TRBD2; j_call: TRBJ2-2; v_call: TRBV4-3; clone_size: NA; cdr3_aa: CASSQELAGGLDTGELFF; cdr3_nt: TGCGCCAGCAGCCAAGAACTAGCGGGAGGATTGGACACCGGGGAGCTGTTTTTT
d_call: NA; j_call: TRBJ1-1; v_call: TRBV27; clone_size: NA; cdr3_aa: CASSLGALTEAFF; cdr3_nt: TGTGCCAGCAGTTTAGGGGCCCTCACTGAAGCTTTCTTT
d_call: TRBD1; j_call: TRBJ2-2; v_call: TRBV10-3; clone_size: few; cdr3_aa: CAISGGQSNTGELFF; cdr3_nt: TGTGCCATCAGTGGGGGACAGTCCAACACCGGGGAGCTGTTTTTT
d_call: TRBD1; j_call: TRBJ1-4; v_call: TRBV28; clone_size: NA; cdr3_aa: CASSQGQGALREKLFF; cdr3_nt: TGTGCCAGCAGTCAAGGACAGGGGGCCTTAAGGGAAAAACTGTTTTTT
d_call: TRBD1; j_call: TRBJ1-2; v_call: TRBV19; clone_size: once; cdr3_aa: CASSPYRQGGYTF; cdr3_nt: TGTGCCAGTAGCCCTTATCGACAGGGAGGCTACACCTTC
d_call: TRBD2; j_call: TRBJ2-1; v_call: TRBV6-4; clone_size: few; cdr3_aa: CASSEGTRVSNEQFF; cdr3_nt: TGTGCCAGCAGTGAAGGGACTAGAGTTTCCAATGAGCAGTTCTTC
d_call: TRBD1; j_call: TRBJ1-1; v_call: TRBV27; clone_size: NA; cdr3_aa: CASSSDRGRAEAFF; cdr3_nt: TGTGCCAGCAGTTCAGACAGGGGCCGAGCCGAAGCTTTCTTT
d_call: TRBD1; j_call: TRBJ1-6; v_call: TRBV19; clone_size: NA; cdr3_aa: CASSTGTANSPLHF; cdr3_nt: TGTGCCAGTAGTACGGGGACAGCTAATTCACCCCTCCACTTT
d_call: TRBD2; j_call: TRBJ2-1; v_call: TRBV6-2/TRBV6-3; clone_size: NA; cdr3_aa: CASSRGLASYNEQFF; cdr3_nt: TGTGCCAGCAGCCGAGGACTAGCGAGCTACAATGAGCAGTTCTTC
d_call: NA; j_call: TRBJ2-1; v_call: TRBV19; clone_size: NA; cdr3_aa: CASMRAGSAYNEQFF; cdr3_nt: TGTGCCAGTATGAGGGCGGGGAGCGCCTACAATGAGCAGTTCTTC
d_call: NA; j_call: TRBJ1-1; v_call: TRBV6-1; clone_size: NA; cdr3_aa: CASSETRRTLFMNTEAFF; cdr3_nt: TGTGCCAGCAGTGAGACACGAAGGACTTTATTCATGAACACTGAAGCTTTCTTT
d_call: NA; j_call: TRBJ1-2; v_call: TRBV6-2/TRBV6-3; clone_size: NA; cdr3_aa: CASSPGNYGYTF; cdr3_nt: TGTGCCAGCAGTCCGGGAAACTATGGCTACACCTTC
d_call: TRBD2; j_call: TRBJ2-5; v_call: TRBV30; clone_size: NA; cdr3_aa: CAWSTRVAGIYQETQYF; cdr3_nt: TGTGCCTGGAGTACCCGGGTAGCGGGAATATACCAAGAGACCCAGTACTTC
d_call: NA; j_call: TRBJ2-4; v_call: TRBV30; clone_size: NA; cdr3_aa: CAWTSPGVAKNIQYF; cdr3_nt: TGTGCCTGGACCTCCCCCGGTGTAGCCAAAAACATTCAGTACTTC
d_call: TRBD2; j_call: TRBJ2-3; v_call: TRBV5-1; clone_size: NA; cdr3_aa: CASSGGLAGGADTQYF; cdr3_nt: TGCGCCAGCAGCGGGGGACTAGCGGGAGGTGCAGATACGCAGTATTTT
d_call: TRBD1; j_call: TRBJ2-5; v_call: TRBV10-3; clone_size: NA; cdr3_aa: CAISVYRGTETQYF; cdr3_nt: TGTGCCATCAGTGTATACAGGGGGACGGAGACCCAGTACTTC
d_call: NA; j_call: TRBJ2-2; v_call: TRBV28; clone_size: NA; cdr3_aa: CASRGTGELFF; cdr3_nt: TGTGCCAGTCGCGGCACCGGGGAGCTGTTTTTT
d_call: NA; j_call: TRBJ1-6; v_call: TRBV6-5; clone_size: NA; cdr3_aa: CAAGWSYNSPLHF; cdr3_nt: TGTGCCGCGGGGTGGTCCTATAATTCACCCCTCCACTTT
d_call: NA; j_call: TRBJ2-1; v_call: TRBV27; clone_size: NA; cdr3_aa: CASSFPAGGNEQFF; cdr3_nt: TGTGCCAGCAGTTTTCCGGCGGGTGGCAATGAGCAGTTCTTC
d_call: NA; j_call: TRBJ2-2; v_call: TRBV7-9; clone_size: NA; cdr3_aa: CASSYRDTGELFF; cdr3_nt: TGTGCCAGCAGCTACAGGGACACCGGGGAGCTGTTTTTT
d_call: NA; j_call: TRBJ2-5; v_call: TRBV6-2/TRBV6-3; clone_size: NA; cdr3_aa: CASSSPGTQYF; cdr3_nt: TGTGCCAGCAGTTCCCCCGGGACCCAGTACTTC
d_call: NA; j_call: TRBJ2-7; v_call: TRBV29-1; clone_size: many; cdr3_aa: CSVGGETVSYEQYF; cdr3_nt: TGCAGCGTTGGAGGAGAGACAGTTTCCTACGAGCAGTACTTC
d_call: TRBD1; j_call: TRBJ1-1; v_call: TRBV5-1; clone_size: NA; cdr3_aa: CASSLAGGTGPTEAFF; cdr3_nt: TGCGCCAGCAGCTTGGCCGGGGGGACAGGGCCCACTGAAGCTTTCTTT
d_call: NA; j_call: TRBJ2-1; v_call: TRBV9; clone_size: once; cdr3_aa: CASSVDGGGDEQFF; cdr3_nt: TGTGCCAGCAGCGTAGATGGGGGGGGCGATGAGCAGTTCTTC
d_call: TRBD1; j_call: TRBJ1-2; v_call: TRBV6-5; clone_size: NA; cdr3_aa: CASSPASTGYGYTF; cdr3_nt: TGTGCCAGCAGTCCTGCCTCGACAGGGTACGGCTACACCTTC
d_call: NA; j_call: TRBJ1-3; v_call: TRBV28; clone_size: NA; cdr3_aa: CASPRVPIYF; cdr3_nt: TGTGCCAGCCCCAGGGTTCCCATATATTTT